These 27 T cell receptor beta chains were all obtained from the same sample, sequenced in a study of cytomegalovirus exposure and HLA in healthy donors. Primers for the PCR totalled 60 Vbeta and 13 Jbeta. Assay: immunoSEQ multiplex PCR; the TCRdb copy retains only in-frame clones and omits some. The repertoire holds 65,000 to 80,000 clones, with 79% as singletons. Sequenced sample: PBMCs. The receptor source for this set is a woman in her forties in good health and CMV-seropositive.

This clone was detected once. The chain couples TRBV15 to TRBJ2-7; TRBD2 might be the D (6 bases). This CDR3 spans 16 amino acids. Germline loops: CDR1 LNHNV, CDR2 YYDKDF (reference sequence). V lost 0 bases to trimming and J lost 5 bases, with 17 bases between them. The CDR3 DNA reads TGTGCCACCAGCAGAGATCTTATGGGGCGGGACCACGAGCAGTACTTC. This translates into CATSRDLMGRDHEQYF.

This chain joins TRBV28 and TRBJ2-7; 7 nucleotides agree with TRBD1. Germline CDR1 reads MDHEN; CDR2 reads SYDVKM. Germline trimming cut 2 bases from V and 3 bases from J; bases unmatched to any gene: 4. This CDR3 has 14 residues. CDR3 DNA sequence: TGTGCCAGCAGTTTAGGGACAGTGGGCTACGAGCAGTACTTC. The encoded protein is CASSLGTVGYEQYF.

This rearrangement joins TRBV27 to TRBJ2-5, with D possibly being TRBD2 (5 bases). CDR3 length: 16 residues. The V gene lost 2 bases and the J gene lost 1 base, with 14 bases spanning the gap. Per the germline V gene, CDR1 is MNHEY and CDR2 is SMNVEV (reference sequence). The CDR3 bases are TGTGCCAGCAGTTTACTCTCCCGGGGTACCCAAGAGACCCAGTACTTC. Translated: CASSLLSRGTQETQYF.

The chain uses TRBV6-6 and TRBJ2-1; 11 nucleotides align to TRBD1. This CDR3 has 15 amino acids. J lost 6 bases, V lost 5 bases, and 6 bases had no gene match. CDR1 and CDR2 (germline): MNHNY, SVGAGI (reference sequence). CDR3 DNA sequence: TGTGCCAGCAGTAACAGTGGGACAGGGGGCAATGAGCAGTTCTTC. Protein: CASSNSGTGGNEQFF.

V and J are TRBV5-1 and TRBJ1-1; D is ambiguous. Germline CDR1 SGHRS, CDR2 YFSETQ. The CDR3 spans 18 residues. The V end was cut by 1 base, the J end by 5 bases, with 24 bases between. CDR3 sequence reads: CASSLRSGTSMSLTEAFF. CDR3 coding DNA: TGCGCCAGCAGCTTGAGATCAGGTACGTCTATGTCATTGACTGAAGCTTTCTTT.

The genes are TRBV5-6 and TRBJ1-5; TRBD1 might be the D (6 bases). The germline V gene has CDR1 SGHDT and CDR2 YYEEEE. Trimming stripped 2 bases from V and 7 bases from J, with 13 bases between. The CDR3 is 14 amino acids. The CDR3 loop is CASSFGQFKQPQHF. In nucleotides, the CDR3 is TGTGCCAGCAGCTTCGGACAGTTTAAACAGCCCCAGCATTTT.

This clone has only one observation. The chain carries TRBV5-1 and TRBJ2-2, with D tentatively TRBD2 (6 bases). This CDR3 region has 15 residues. Germline CDR1 SGHRS, CDR2 YFSETQ. The germline V and J ends were trimmed by 0 bases and 4 bases, with 10 bases remaining between them. CDR3 loop: CASSLVRTTTGELFF. The CDR3 DNA is TGCGCCAGCAGCTTGGTACGGACTACCACCGGGGAGCTGTTTTTT.

The gene calls are TRBV6-5 and TRBJ2-1; D is possibly TRBD1 (6 bases). The CDR3 spans 14 residues. V lost 6 bases and J 0 bases, leaving 9 bases between the germline ends. Germline V CDR1 and CDR2: MNHEY, SVGAGI. CDR3 in amino acids: CASSPTGSYNEQFF. The CDR3 nucleotides are TGTGCCAGCAGCCCGACAGGCTCCTACAATGAGCAGTTCTTC.

The chain employs TRBV18 and TRBJ2-5; 8 bases align to TRBD1. The CDR3 consists of 14 residues. With 5 bases clipped from V and 4 bases from J, the junction kept 6 bases outside the gene matches. The germline V gene encodes CDR1 KGHSH and CDR2 LQKENI. The CDR3 here is CASSATGVGETQYF. The DNA for the CDR3 is TGTGCCAGCTCAGCGACAGGGGTTGGAGAGACCCAGTACTTC. Using reference TRBV18 and TRBJ2-5 for the parts outside the CDR3, the full variable domain is NAGVMQNPRHLVRRRGQEARLRCSPMKGHSHVYWYRQLPEEGLKFMVYLQKENIIDESGMPKERFSAEFPKEGPSILRIQQVVRGDSAAYFCASSATGVGETQYFGPGTRLLVL.

V is TRBV30 and J is TRBJ1-3; no clear D. CDR1 is GTSNPN and CDR2 is SVGIG in the germline V gene (reference sequence). This CDR3 is built from 13 residues. Trimming shortened V by 2 bases and J by 0 bases, and 5 bases separated the two germline ends. CDR3 DNA: TGTGCCTGGAGTCCAAACTCTGGAAACACCATATATTTT. It translates to CAWSPNSGNTIYF.

The V and J genes are TRBV7-9 and TRBJ1-5; TRBD1 matches 9 bases. This CDR3 has 18 residues. Germline V gene sequence: CDR1 SEHNR, CDR2 FQNEAQ (reference sequence). V trimming: 1 base; J trimming: 2 bases; junction bases outside the gene matches: 9. CDR3 in amino acids: CASSLGLTGGIGNQPQHF. The CDR3 DNA sequence: TGTGCCAGCAGCTTAGGTCTGACAGGGGGGATCGGCAATCAGCCCCAGCATTTT.

This clone turned up a few times. The chain uses TRBV19 and TRBJ2-3; perhaps TRBD1 as D (6 bases). With 5 bases removed from V and 0 bases from J, the gap between germline ends came to 18 bases. The CDR3 extends over 17 amino acids. CDR1 is LNHDA, CDR2 SQIVND, per germline (reference sequence). The CDR3 loop is CASSWGLMRTSTDTQYF. DNA for the CDR3: TGTGCCAGTAGTTGGGGGCTGATGAGGACTAGCACAGATACGCAGTATTTT.

Comments on this clone: The conserved phenylalanine or tryptophan is not found at the CDR3 terminus, so this likely reflects a read error. It is unclear where the CDR3 begins or ends on the DNA, so no DNA is shown, and the CDR3 is as TCRdb lists it. The CDR3 here is CASSGETGGPPM. V and J are TRBV2 and TRBJ1-2; TRBD1 is taken as the D call from the table, unchecked against the DNA. Germline-derived CDR1 and CDR2 are SNHLY and FYNNEI. The CDR3 region is 12 residues in length, termini included.

This clone was seen a handful of times. The chain carries TRBV30 and TRBJ2-6; D might be TRBD2 (5 bases). The CDR3 is 15 amino acids. Per the germline V gene, CDR1 is GTSNPN and CDR2 is SVGIG (reference sequence). Trimming cost V 5 bases and J 0 bases, with 11 bases left between them. Written as DNA, the CDR3 is TGTGCCTGGCGGACTGCCAGCTCTGGGGCCAACGTCCTGACTTTC. Translation: CAWRTASSGANVLTF.

This clone occurred once. The CDR3 DNA reads as TGTGCCAGCAGTTACTATCAGGGAGCGGGCGAGCAGTACTTC. Translated, it gives CASSYYQGAGEQYF. The chain employs TRBV6-5 and TRBJ2-7; D is possibly TRBD2 (6 bases). V lost 1 base, J lost 6 bases, and 13 bases lay in between. Looked up from germline, CDR1 is MNHEY and CDR2 is SVGAGI. The CDR3 has 14 residues.

The chain couples TRBV1 to TRBJ1-6; TRBD1 was called by the table and not checked on the DNA. TRBV1 is assigned pseudogene status. The CDR3 extends over 15 amino acids. The CDR3 nucleotides are TGCACCAGCAGCCAAATCGGTCAGGTTAATTCACCCCTCCACTTT. It codes for CTSSQIGQVNSPLHF.

The chain uses TRBV30 and TRBJ1-5; the D gene is possibly TRBD1 (5 bases). This CDR3 has 15 residues. Germline V gene data show CDR1 as GTSNPN and CDR2 as SVGIG (reference sequence). V shed 2 bases and J shed 0 bases, with 11 bases lying between them. CDR3 bases: TGTGCCTGGAGTCCGGGACTAGCTAGCAATCAGCCCCAGCATTTT. Its translation: CAWSPGLASNQPQHF.

This rearrangement joins TRBV30 to TRBJ1-2; weak D call: TRBD1 (5 bases). Looked up from germline, CDR1 is GTSNPN and CDR2 is SVGIG (reference sequence). V lost 0 bases and J lost 3, with 11 bases in between. The CDR3 is made up of 14 amino acids. The CDR3: CAWSVLRTYYGYTF. CDR3 nucleotide sequence: TGTGCCTGGAGTGTACTACGGACATACTATGGCTACACCTTC.

The CDR3 reads CASSIHRDRGRIETQYF. As DNA, the CDR3 is TGTGCCAGTAGTATTCACCGGGACAGGGGGCGCATAGAGACCCAGTACTTC. The rearrangement uses TRBV19 and TRBJ2-5; 12 nucleotides match TRBD1. V shed 3 bases and J 4 bases; nucleotides not matched to a gene: 9. CDR1 LNHDA and CDR2 SQIVND come from the germline V gene (reference sequence). There are 17 residues in the CDR3. Variable domain in full (rest from reference TRBV19 and TRBJ2-5): DGGITQSPKYLFRKEGQNVTLSCEQNLNHDAMYWYRQDPGQGLRLIYYSQIVNDFQKGDIAEGYSVSREKKESFPLTVTSAQKNPTAFYLCASSIHRDRGRIETQYFGPGTRLLVL.

This clone was detected once. The chain uses TRBV10-3 and TRBJ2-1; 9 nucleotides align to TRBD2. The CDR3 length is 15 residues. Germline CDR1 reads ENHRY; CDR2 reads SYGVKD. Trimming cost V 3 bases and J 6 bases; bases outside gene matches: 6. Written as DNA, the CDR3 is TGTGCCATCAGTGACGGGCTAGCGGGGTCCAATGAGCAGTTCTTC. This translates into CAISDGLAGSNEQFF.

CDR3 bases: TGTGCCAGCAGTCAAACCGGGACAGGGGGAAAATTTAAACTGTTTTTT. It translates to CASSQTGTGGKFKLFF. The rearrangement links TRBV28 to TRBJ1-4; 11 nucleotides match TRBD1. Trimming removed 5 bases from V and 11 bases from J; junction bases left unmatched: 13. The germline CDR1 and CDR2 sequences are MDHEN and SYDVKM. The CDR3 has 16 residues.

The rearrangement links TRBV27 to TRBJ1-5; D may be TRBD1 (5 bases). Trimming pared 3 bases from V and 6 bases from J, leaving 15 bases between. From germline, CDR1 is MNHEY and CDR2 SMNVEV (reference sequence). This CDR3 has 15 residues. The CDR3 here is CASSLLGGSGQPQHF. CDR3 nucleotide sequence: TGTGCCAGCAGTTTGCTGGGGGGGTCGGGTCAGCCCCAGCATTTT.

The rearrangement uses TRBV19 and TRBJ2-3; D remains ambiguous. V shed 8 bases and J shed 0 bases, with 12 bases lying between them. The CDR3 contains 14 residues. Germline V gene data show CDR1 as LNHDA and CDR2 as SQIVND (reference sequence). The CDR3 nucleotides read TGTGCCAGTCGTCAAGAAACAAGCACAGATACGCAGTATTTT. The encoded protein is CASRQETSTDTQYF.

The chain links TRBV5-1 to TRBJ1-1, with 10 bases identical to TRBD1. After removal of 2 bases from V and 4 bases from J, the junction contained 5 bases not matched to a gene. The CDR3 loop spans 15 amino acids. Germline V gene data show CDR1 as SGHRS and CDR2 as YFSETQ. The CDR3 loop reads CASSFGTGVGTEAFF. The CDR3 DNA sequence: TGCGCCAGCAGCTTCGGGACAGGGGTGGGCACTGAAGCTTTCTTT.

This chain connects TRBV27 to TRBJ2-3; D may be TRBD2 (5 bases). The V gene's germline CDR1 is MNHEY and CDR2 SMNVEV (reference sequence). V was clipped by 2 bases and J by 7 bases, with 16 bases between them. This CDR3 is built from 15 residues. CDR3 loop: CASSLGGNPGNTQYF. Written as DNA, the CDR3 is TGTGCCAGCAGTTTAGGCGGTAATCCGGGAAATACGCAGTATTTT.

The chain is built from TRBV19 and TRBJ2-7; D remains ambiguous. CDR1 and CDR2 from the germline V gene are LNHDA and SQIVND (reference sequence). Between the trimmed V and J ends, which lost 5 bases and 3 bases, there was a span of 8 bases. The CDR3 contains 12 residues. Here the CDR3 reads CASSRGDYEQYF. The CDR3 DNA sequence: TGTGCCAGTAGTCGCGGCGACTACGAGCAGTACTTC.

The rearrangement links TRBV5-4 to TRBJ2-7, with 13 bases that match TRBD2. CDR1 and CDR2 from the germline V gene are SGHNT and YYREEE (reference sequence). The CDR3 totals 17 residues. V gave up 5 bases and J gave up 5 bases; unmatched junction bases: 13. DNA of the CDR3: TGTGCCAGCAGACGAGGACTAGCGGGAGAATGGTCCCACGAGCAGTACTTC. Amino acid sequence: CASRRGLAGEWSHEQYF.